Each of the 18 T cell receptor beta chains below was sequenced from the same sample in a study of OX40 agonist ivuxolimab in advanced cancers. Clones were read by immunoSEQ multiplex PCR, and TCRdb kept only the in-frame ones, dropping some. The sample includes some 86,000 clones, around 85% of them seen just once. The sequencing used CD4+ or CD8+ T cells sorted from blood, collected in a trial of the OX40 agonist ivuxolimab. These receptors were taken from an adult with an advanced solid tumor such as melanoma, head and neck, liver or kidney cancer.

The chain couples TRBV18 to TRBJ2-7; TRBD2 matches at 9 bases. V lost 2 bases to trimming and J lost 2 bases; unmatched junction nucleotides: 4. The CDR3 is 15 residues long. In germline, CDR1 is KGHSH, CDR2 LQKENI. The CDR3 DNA follows: TGTGCCAGCTCACCAGGCGGGAGGGTTACCTACGAGCAGTACTTC. Its protein is CASSPGGRVTYEQYF.

This clone occurred once. The V call is TRBV4-3, the J call TRBJ2-1; the match to TRBD1 covers 9 bases. The CDR3 is 13 residues long. After removal of 4 bases from V and 6 bases from J, the junction contained 1 base not matched to a gene. Per the germline V gene, CDR1 is LGHNA and CDR2 is YSLEER. DNA for the CDR3: TGCGCCAGCAGCCCGACAGGGGGCAATGAGCAGTTCTTC. Its protein product is CASSPTGGNEQFF.

This chain connects TRBV7-2 to TRBJ2-1; D not certain. This CDR3 spans 11 amino acids. Germline V gene data show CDR1 as SGHTA and CDR2 as FQGNSA. Trimming cost V 5 bases and J 7 bases, with 6 bases left between them. Here the CDR3 DNA reads TGTGCCAGCAGCCCGAGGAATGAGCAGTTCTTC. Its protein product is CASSPRNEQFF.

The chain couples TRBV7-8 to TRBJ1-1; maybe TRBD1 (6 bases). The germline CDR1 and CDR2 sequences are SGHVS and FQNEAQ. CDR3 length: 14 amino acids. The V end lost 4 bases, the J end lost 7 bases, and 16 bases lay between the germline ends. CDR3 coding DNA: TGTGCCAGCAGCTCACTTCGTGGACAGTTTGAAGCTTTCTTT. Amino acid sequence: CASSSLRGQFEAFF.

The chain couples TRBV19 to TRBJ1-4; D is unresolved. Germline CDR1 LNHDA, CDR2 SQIVND (reference sequence). The germline V and J ends were trimmed by 1 base and 8 bases, with 11 bases remaining between them. The CDR3 is made up of 14 amino acids. The CDR3 DNA reads as TGTGCCAGTAGTATAGTTGGCCTTGGAGAAAAACTGTTTTTT. Its protein is CASSIVGLGEKLFF. Based on the CDR3 plus reference TRBV19 and TRBJ1-4, the full variable domain is DGGITQSPKYLFRKEGQNVTLSCEQNLNHDAMYWYRQDPGQGLRLIYYSQIVNDFQKGDIAEGYSVSREKKESFPLTVTSAQKNPTAFYLCASSIVGLGEKLFFGSGTQLSVL.

This clone came up once. J is TRBJ2-3 and V is TRBV5-4; possible D gene TRBD1, 5 bases. This CDR3 has 15 residues. Germline V gives CDR1 SGHNT, CDR2 YYREEE (reference sequence). V was pared by 3 bases and J by 4 bases, with 15 bases between. The CDR3 coding sequence is TGTGCCAGCAGCTCCGCAGGGTTACTCGCAGATACGCAGTATTTT. Amino acids: CASSSAGLLADTQYF.

The chain joins TRBV5-4 to TRBJ2-7, with a weak D call TRBD1 (6 bases). The germline V gene has CDR1 SGHNT and CDR2 YYREEE (reference sequence). The CDR3 has 15 residues. V lost 0 bases to trimming and J lost 8 bases, with 18 bases between them. CDR3 bases: TGTGCCAGCAGCTTGGAGGCAGGGGATACTACGAAGCAGTACTTC. This gives the protein CASSLEAGDTTKQYF.

This clone came up a few times. The chain combines TRBV7-2 with TRBJ2-1; the match to TRBD2 covers 8 bases. J was trimmed by 0 bases and V by 5 bases; bases with no gene match: 12. Per germline, CDR1 SGHTA and CDR2 FQGNSA. The CDR3 runs 18 residues. CDR3 residues: CASSRGSGIRSSYNEQFF. The CDR3 nucleotides read TGTGCCAGCAGCCGGGGTAGCGGGATAAGGAGCTCCTACAATGAGCAGTTCTTC.

V gene TRBV28 combines with J gene TRBJ1-6; D is unclear. Trimming removed 2 bases at V and 9 bases at J, with 5 bases between. The germline V gene encodes CDR1 MDHEN and CDR2 SYDVKM. This CDR3 is built from 12 residues. CDR3 loop: CASSLEFSPLHF. The CDR3 DNA reads as TGTGCCAGCAGTTTAGAGTTTTCACCCCTCCACTTT.

The V call is TRBV28, the J call TRBJ2-3; 9 nucleotides align to TRBD1. The CDR3 runs 19 residues. Germline CDR1 is MDHEN and CDR2 is SYDVKM. Losses at the gene ends were 8 bases for V and 1 base for J; bases not matched to a gene: 19. The CDR3 region is CASQSPGQGISRGTDTQYF. CDR3 DNA: TGTGCCAGCCAAAGCCCGGGACAGGGTATATCGAGAGGCACAGATACGCAGTATTTT.

In its sample, this clone was seen once. The chain recombines TRBV15 with TRBJ1-2, with a tentative D call TRBD1 (6 bases). This CDR3 has 15 amino acids. V was clipped by 1 base and J by 6 bases, with 15 bases between them. Per germline, CDR1 LNHNV and CDR2 YYDKDF (reference sequence). CDR3: CATSRAGRGEDGYTF. CDR3 sequence (DNA): TGTGCCACCAGCAGAGCCGGCAGGGGAGAGGATGGCTACACCTTC.

This chain connects TRBV5-5 to TRBJ2-1; 10 nucleotides align to TRBD2. V was pared by 5 bases and J by 8 bases, with 7 bases of the junction left unmatched. In germline, CDR1 is SGHKS, CDR2 YYEKEE (reference sequence). This CDR3 contains 14 residues. The CDR3: CASRRSGLADEQFF. CDR3 coding DNA: TGTGCCAGCAGGCGGTCAGGACTAGCGGATGAGCAGTTCTTC. Looking up the rest from reference TRBV5-5 and TRBJ2-1 gives the full variable domain: DAGVTQSPTHLIKTRGQQVTLRCSPISGHKSVSWYQQVLGQGPQFIFQYYEKEERGRGNFPDRFSARQFPNYSSELNVNALLLGDSALYLCASRRSGLADEQFFGPGTRLTVL.

This clone has just one count. This chain joins TRBV2 and TRBJ2-2; D is unclear. Germline loops: CDR1 SNHLY, CDR2 FYNNEI. This CDR3 region has 15 residues. V dropped 4 bases and J dropped 3 bases, with 12 bases sitting between them. CDR3 coding DNA: TGTGCCAGCAGTGTAGAAGGGCCCGACACCGGGGAGCTGTTTTTT. Protein sequence: CASSVEGPDTGELFF.

The chain couples TRBV5-6 to TRBJ1-1, with TRBD1 matching over 7 bases. Unmatched junction bases numbered 2, after V lost 4 bases and J lost 2 bases. Per germline, CDR1 SGHDT and CDR2 YYEEEE. This CDR3 contains 13 residues. The CDR3 spells CASSTGVNTEAFF. The DNA of the CDR3 is TGTGCCAGCAGCACAGGGGTAAACACTGAAGCTTTCTTT.

This clone appeared many times. The chain uses TRBV28 and TRBJ1-2, with 8 bases lining up with TRBD1. The CDR3 runs 17 residues. CDR1 and CDR2 from the germline V gene are MDHEN and SYDVKM. Trimming removed 3 bases from V and 4 bases from J; junction bases left unmatched: 13. The DNA of the CDR3 is TGTGCCAGCAGTTTGCCCGCCTGGACAGGGTTTTTCTATGGCTACACCTTC. This codes for CASSLPAWTGFFYGYTF.

This chain links TRBV15 with TRBJ2-7; D is undetermined. This CDR3 spans 15 amino acids. Trimming left V 2 bases short and J 2 bases short, with 13 bases between. Germline CDR1 LNHNV, CDR2 YYDKDF (reference sequence). This CDR3 is CATSRSNLGTYEQYF. CDR3 bases: TGTGCCACCAGCAGATCTAACCTGGGGACCTACGAGCAGTACTTC.

This clone showed up just a few times. The CDR3 sequence: CASSRTAGGGDTQYF. CDR3 DNA: TGTGCCAGCAGCCGAACAGCGGGAGGAGGGGATACGCAGTATTTT. The gene calls are TRBV7-8 and TRBJ2-3; 9 bases line up with TRBD2. Germline V gene sequence: CDR1 SGHVS, CDR2 FQNEAQ. The CDR3 extends over 15 amino acids. V was pared by 5 bases and J by 6 bases, with 9 bases of the junction left unmatched.

The chain uses TRBV11-3 and TRBJ2-7, with no clear D. The V end was cut by 1 base, the J end by 7 bases, with 8 bases between. This CDR3 is 12 amino acids long. Germline loops: CDR1 SGHNT, CDR2 YENEEA. The CDR3 nucleotides read TGTGCCAGCAGCTTAGGAAGTAGGGAGCAGTACTTC. Its translation: CASSLGSREQYF.